Shown below are 26 T cell receptor beta chains from a single sample sequenced in a study of T cell repertoires in cytomegalovirus infection. A single record per CDR3 protein comes from TCRdb applying MiXCR to the reads. The table includes over 200,000 distinct CDR3 sequences, roughly 13% detected once. Sequencing was performed on PBMCs. The source of these receptors is a human donor in good health (CMV status not recorded). Some clones in this sample may be carry-over from other donors' samples.

This clonotype was seen only a few times. The J gene is TRBJ2-1, the V gene TRBV12-3 or TRBV12-4; D is possibly TRBD2 (5 bases). The CDR3 has 13 amino acids. The ends were cut back, 5 bases at V and 7 bases at J, with 12 bases in the middle. DNA for the CDR3: TGTGCCAGCAGTCGGGAACAAAAAAATGAGCAGTTCTTC. Amino acid sequence: CASSREQKNEQFF.

In its sample, this clonotype was seen a few times. The rearrangement uses TRBV29-1 and TRBJ1-3; TRBD1 agrees at 7 bases. CDR1 is SQVTM and CDR2 is ANQGSEA in the germline V gene. This CDR3 spans 14 amino acids. The V gene end was trimmed by 8 bases and the J gene end by 1 base; junction bases not matched to a gene: 8. CDR3 sequence (DNA): TGCAGCACCGCAGGGACAGCGTCTGGAAACACCATATATTTT. The encoded protein is CSTAGTASGNTIYF.

This clonotype was seen a single time. The J gene is TRBJ2-7, the V gene TRBV2; D is ambiguous. V shed 1 base and J shed 2 bases, with 15 bases lying between them. Germline V lookup: CDR1 SNHLY, CDR2 FYNNEI. CDR3 length: 16 residues. CDR3 region: CASSEVRGVETYEQYF. In DNA form, the CDR3 reads TGTGCCAGCAGTGAAGTGAGAGGCGTAGAAACCTACGAGCAGTACTTC.

This clonotype was counted at least ten times. This chain connects TRBV7-3 to TRBJ1-1, with D hard to call. Deletions cut 2 bases from V and 4 bases from J, with 14 bases between. The CDR3 is 15 amino acids. Germline V gene lookup returns CDR1 SGHTA and CDR2 FQGTGA. The CDR3 loop reads CASSLQRGEVTEAFF. The CDR3 DNA sequence: TGTGCCAGCAGCTTACAACGGGGTGAAGTCACTGAAGCTTTCTTT.

The V call is TRBV19, the J call TRBJ1-5; D remains ambiguous. Germline values: CDR1 LNHDA, CDR2 SQIVND (reference sequence). V was clipped by 8 bases and J by 7 bases, with 12 bases between them. The CDR3 loop spans 12 amino acids. The CDR3 reads CASQPFGQPQHF. The CDR3 nucleotides read TGTGCCAGTCAACCTTTTGGGCAGCCCCAGCATTTT. The full variable domain, completed using reference TRBV19 and TRBJ1-5, is DGGITQSPKYLFRKEGQNVTLSCEQNLNHDAMYWYRQDPGQGLRLIYYSQIVNDFQKGDIAEGYSVSREKKESFPLTVTSAQKNPTAFYLCASQPFGQPQHFGDGTRLSIL.

CDR3 sequence reads: CASSAQSRDEQFF. CDR3 sequence (DNA): TGTGCCAGCAGCGCACAGTCCAGGGATGAGCAGTTCTTC. The J gene is TRBJ2-1, the V gene TRBV11-3; D is possibly TRBD1 (5 bases). Germline loops: CDR1 SGHNT, CDR2 YENEEA. The CDR3 has 13 residues. V lost 5 bases and J lost 8, with 13 bases in between.

The chain employs TRBV12-3 or TRBV12-4 and TRBJ2-3, with 10 bases aligning to TRBD2. Germline trimming cut 2 bases from V and 2 bases from J; bases unmatched to any gene: 7. This CDR3 has 17 residues. The CDR3 DNA is TGTGCCAGCAGTTTATCCCTAGCGGGGGATTTCACAGATACGCAGTATTTT. It specifies CASSLSLAGDFTDTQYF.

This clonotype appeared a few times. The chain couples TRBV20-1 to TRBJ2-7, with no clear D. Trimming took 3 bases from V and 0 from J, leaving 6 bases between them. CDR1 is DFQATT and CDR2 is SNEGSKA in the germline V gene (reference sequence). The CDR3 totals 12 residues. This chain's CDR3 is CSARFNSYEQYF. In DNA, the CDR3 is TGCAGTGCTAGGTTCAACTCCTACGAGCAGTACTTC.

This clonotype turned up a few times. V usage is TRBV6-2 or TRBV6-3 and J usage is TRBJ2-7; D could derive from TRBD1 or TRBD2 (5 bases each). From germline, CDR1 is MNHEY and CDR2 SVGEGT. The CDR3 has 13 amino acids. Trimming removed 2 bases at V and 6 bases at J, with 11 bases between. Here the CDR3 DNA reads TGTGCCAGCAGTTACGCAGGGACCGGCGAGCAGTACTTC. Translated: CASSYAGTGEQYF.

This clonotype has at least ten counts. The V call is TRBV6-5, the J call TRBJ1-1; no firm D call. The germline V and J ends were trimmed by 5 bases and 0 bases, with 7 bases remaining between them. Germline values: CDR1 MNHEY, CDR2 SVGAGI. The CDR3 loop spans 13 amino acids. The CDR3 loop is CASSRYLNTEAFF. As DNA, the CDR3 is TGTGCCAGCAGTCGATACCTGAACACTGAAGCTTTCTTT.

The V and J genes are TRBV20-1 and TRBJ2-5; 7 nucleotides agree with TRBD2. V shed 3 bases and J 5 bases; nucleotides not matched to a gene: 12. Germline V gene sequence: CDR1 DFQATT, CDR2 SNEGSKA (reference sequence). The CDR3 runs 15 residues. The CDR3 nucleotides read TGCAGTGCTAGTTCTACCGGGGCAGCGGGGGAGACCCAGTACTTC. The encoded protein is CSASSTGAAGETQYF.

This clonotype was detected many times. This chain links TRBV20-1 with TRBJ2-2; 13 positions match TRBD2. The V segment lost 1 base and the J segment 1 base; nucleotides outside the gene matches: 6. The CDR3 extends over 18 amino acids. Germline V CDR1 and CDR2: DFQATT, SNEGSKA (reference sequence). The CDR3 reads CSARGVRTSGRNTGELFF. For the CDR3, the DNA is TGCAGTGCTAGAGGGGTTAGGACTAGCGGGAGGAACACCGGGGAGCTGTTTTTT.

Ten or more counts support this clonotype. The rearrangement joins TRBV7-2 to TRBJ1-2; 7 positions match TRBD1. The CDR3 consists of 14 residues. With V trimmed by 1 base and J by 7 bases, 6 bases remained unmatched. Germline V gene sequence: CDR1 SGHTA, CDR2 FQGNSA. For the CDR3, the DNA is TGTGCCAGCAGCTTAGTAGGGGACAGAAGTGGCTACACCTTC. It translates to CASSLVGDRSGYTF.

This rearrangement joins TRBV14 to TRBJ2-1; unclear D gene. Looked up from germline, CDR1 is SGHDN and CDR2 is FVKESK. The germline V and J ends were trimmed by 1 base and 2 bases, with 12 bases remaining between them. The CDR3 contains 16 residues. This chain's CDR3 is CASSQGLTDPYNEQFF. CDR3 coding DNA: TGTGCCAGCAGCCAAGGCTTGACGGACCCCTACAATGAGCAGTTCTTC.

This clonotype was picked up a small number of times. Here the CDR3 reads CASSFWGASAEAFF. For the CDR3, the DNA is TGTGCCAGCAGTTTTTGGGGGGCGTCCGCTGAAGCTTTCTTT. The rearrangement links TRBV7-9 to TRBJ1-1; maybe TRBD1 (6 bases). Between the trimmed V and J ends, which lost 6 bases and 6 bases, there was a span of 17 bases. The germline CDR1 and CDR2 sequences are SEHNR and FQNEAQ (reference sequence). The CDR3 spans 14 residues.

At least ten counts were recorded for this clonotype. The rearrangement links TRBV7-2 to TRBJ2-1; a possible D gene is TRBD2 (6 bases). The CDR3 sequence is 15 residues long. V dropped 5 bases and J dropped 4 bases, with 15 bases sitting between them. The V gene's germline CDR1 is SGHTA and CDR2 FQGNSA. CDR3 region: CASSIRSGAYNEQFF. In DNA form, the CDR3 reads TGTGCCAGCAGCATCCGCTCGGGAGCATACAATGAGCAGTTCTTC.

This clonotype has ten or more counts. V usage is TRBV7-6 and J usage is TRBJ2-3, with 8 positions matching TRBD2. The J segment lost 4 bases and the V segment lost 1 base, leaving 7 bases of the junction unmatched. The CDR3 has 16 residues. CDR1 and CDR2 from the germline V gene are SGHVS and FNYEAQ. The CDR3 region is CASSLGSGGPPDTQYF. CDR3 nucleotide sequence: TGTGCCAGCAGCTTAGGATCGGGGGGGCCCCCAGATACGCAGTATTTT.

This clonotype was observed a few times. The chain joins TRBV5-1 to TRBJ2-3; D is unresolved. Trimming left V 6 bases short and J 3 bases short, with 8 bases between. The CDR3 loop spans 12 amino acids. The germline CDR1 and CDR2 sequences are SGHRS and YFSETQ. The CDR3 sequence is CASKKETDTQYF. CDR3 nucleotides: TGCGCCAGCAAGAAGGAAACAGATACGCAGTATTTT.

In its sample, this clonotype was seen many times. The J gene is TRBJ2-1, the V gene TRBV5-1; 11 nucleotides match TRBD2. CDR1 is SGHRS and CDR2 is YFSETQ in the germline V gene. The CDR3 covers 15 residues. Trimming removed 4 bases from V and 4 bases from J; junction bases left unmatched: 4. The CDR3 sequence is CASSHGTSGYNEQFF. In DNA form, the CDR3 reads TGCGCCAGCAGCCACGGGACTAGCGGATACAATGAGCAGTTCTTC.

This clonotype is a singleton in its sample. This rearrangement joins TRBV29-1 to TRBJ1-2, with D perhaps matching TRBD1 (6 bases). CDR1 SQVTM and CDR2 ANQGSEA come from the germline V gene. This CDR3 contains 11 residues. Trimming pared 7 bases from V and 6 bases from J, leaving 12 bases between. CDR3 nucleotides: TGCAGCGGACTCGGGGACAATGGCTACACCTTC. Encoded protein: CSGLGDNGYTF.

This clonotype turned up a few times. This chain connects TRBV19 to TRBJ2-1; 9 nucleotides align to TRBD2. The CDR3 spans 16 residues. V lost 0 bases to trimming and J lost 4 bases; unmatched junction nucleotides: 4. In germline, CDR1 is LNHDA, CDR2 SQIVND (reference sequence). The CDR3, as DNA: TGTGCCAGTAGTATAGATCCGGGACTAGCTTACAATGAGCAGTTCTTC. It encodes CASSIDPGLAYNEQFF.

This clonotype has more than one count but fewer than ten. This sequence joins TRBV7-2 and TRBJ1-1; D is unclear. CDR3 size: 14 residues. Germline CDR1 is SGHTA and CDR2 is FQGNSA. V gave up 0 bases and J gave up 6 bases, with 11 bases separating them. The CDR3 DNA is TGTGCCAGCAGCTTAGCCCCCGGCGGGGCTGAAGCTTTCTTT. The encoded protein is CASSLAPGGAEAFF.

The DNA of the CDR3 is TGTGCCAGCAGCGCGCTAGCTAACACCGGGGAGCTGTTTTTT. It is translated as CASSALANTGELFF. The genes are TRBV5-5 and TRBJ2-2; perhaps TRBD2 as D (5 bases). CDR1 is SGHKS and CDR2 is YYEKEE in the germline V gene (reference sequence). This CDR3 has 14 residues. V lost 4 bases and J 2 bases, leaving 9 bases between the germline ends.

The rearrangement uses TRBV5-1 and TRBJ2-1; D perhaps matches TRBD1 (6 bases). Trimming stripped 2 bases from V and 7 bases from J, with 19 bases between. The germline V gene encodes CDR1 SGHRS and CDR2 YFSETQ. The CDR3 length is 16 residues. The CDR3 reads CASSFLEGHLGNEQFF. The CDR3 DNA sequence: TGCGCCAGCAGCTTCTTAGAGGGACACCTGGGGAATGAGCAGTTCTTC.

This clonotype was picked up a small number of times. The gene calls are TRBV28 and TRBJ2-7; D is undetermined. The CDR3 is 14 amino acids. V gave up 2 bases and J gave up 3 bases, with 11 bases separating them. Germline V gene sequence: CDR1 MDHEN, CDR2 SYDVKM. The CDR3 loop reads CASSLRRFGYEQYF. In DNA, the CDR3 is TGTGCCAGCAGTTTACGGCGATTCGGCTACGAGCAGTACTTC.

J is TRBJ1-4 and V is TRBV20-1, with 7 bases lining up with TRBD1. The CDR3 contains 13 residues. Germline CDR1 DFQATT, CDR2 SNEGSKA (reference sequence). V gave up 4 bases and J gave up 8 bases; unmatched junction bases: 7. The CDR3 nucleotides read TGCAGTGCTACGCAGGGGGTTGGGGAAAAACTGTTTTTT. Translated, it gives CSATQGVGEKLFF.